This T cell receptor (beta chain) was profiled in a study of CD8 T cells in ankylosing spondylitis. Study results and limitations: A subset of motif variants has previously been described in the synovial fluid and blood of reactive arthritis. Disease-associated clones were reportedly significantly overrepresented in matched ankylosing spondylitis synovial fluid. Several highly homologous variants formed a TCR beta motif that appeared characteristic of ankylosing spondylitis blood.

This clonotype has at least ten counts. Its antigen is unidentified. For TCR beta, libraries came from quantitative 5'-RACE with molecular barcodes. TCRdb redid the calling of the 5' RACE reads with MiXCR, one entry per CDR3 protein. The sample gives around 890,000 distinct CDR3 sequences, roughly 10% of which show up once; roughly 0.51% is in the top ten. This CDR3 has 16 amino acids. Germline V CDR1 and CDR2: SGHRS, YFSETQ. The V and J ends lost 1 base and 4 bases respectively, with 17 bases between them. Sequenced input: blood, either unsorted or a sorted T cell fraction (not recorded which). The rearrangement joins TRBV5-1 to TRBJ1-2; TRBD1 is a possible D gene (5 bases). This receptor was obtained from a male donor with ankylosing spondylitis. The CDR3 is CASSLTPSRDPYGYTF. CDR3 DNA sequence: TGCGCCAGCAGCTTGACCCCAAGCCGGGACCCCTATGGCTACACCTTC.